The present TCR beta chain was sequenced within a study of blood T cell repertoires in COVID-19 (dated by TCRdb to about 2020). Describing the broader study: The collaborator samples originated in the United States, Italy and Spain and spanned the acute and convalescent phases of COVID-19. The prospective study material was composed of cDNA or gDNA derived from T cells, B-cell-depleted T cells, or PBMCs. Subjects who had been exposed to COVID-19, were actively infected with it, or had recovered from it provided the deeply sampled blood TCRbeta repertoires that made up the dataset. The repertoires were made available in a free public database intended to serve as a resource for research on the immune response to SARS-CoV-2. Samples came from the ongoing ImmuneRACE study (first 160 participants) plus 1,254 subjects from 6 global collaborators. A de-identified subject ID, COVID-19 status, age in years and sex were almost always included in the sample metadata. HLA class I and class II types, where available, came from metadata supplied by the sample provider rather than from assay-based typing.

One collaborating source in Seattle enrolled patients during active infection and followed them longitudinally through the course of disease. The collaborating institutions used their own protocols to collect whole blood in K2EDTA tubes. For TCRbeta analysis, collaborator samples were shipped as frozen whole blood, as isolated PBMCs, or as DNA extracted from either sample type. The CDR3 sequence holds 12 residues, the cysteine and phenylalanine included. Only the CDR3 portion is preserved as DNA: 36 bases, with reading frame beginning at the first base. A distance of 9 bases separates the germline ends of V and J, which lose 2 bases and 5 bases respectively. Per the germline V gene (reference sequence), GTSNPN is the CDR1 and SVGIG is the CDR2. TCRbeta CDR3 regions were amplified from genomic DNA by means of the immunoSEQ Assay, a bias-controlled multiplex PCR. The study's own analysis went as follows. The number of nucleated cells in each sample was estimated by amplification of reference gene primers within the assay. Sequence reads were collapsed and filtered to measure the absolute abundance of every unique TCRbeta CDR3 rearrangement. For each sample, productive Simpson clonality was calculated by taking the square root of Simpson's diversity index across productive rearrangements. Imported from immuneACCESS, the table was reduced by TCRdb to in-frame sequences with V and J called. These copies leave out some clones; in studies compared against another copy, an unresolved V gene accounts for under half, and the cause of the remainder is not known. The DNA was the basis for D and trimming; V, J and clone size are from that table. This sample has 30,000 or so clones in its table, and roughly 85% of those were observed once. Of the sample, around 28% is held by the ten largest clones.

In the case of this clone: Its antigen is currently not known. No clone much larger than this one lies a single base away; base qualities are absent.

Overall study outcomes, separate from this receptor: The quantity of clinical and demographic metadata differed by source and by participant and was supplied without curation.

The chain is made from TRBV30 and TRBJ2-5; the D gene is perhaps TRBD1, on 5 matching bases. This clonotype originated in an elderly woman with COVID-19, enrolled during active disease. Sequencing was performed on peripheral blood. The CDR3 corresponds to CAWSTGRETQYF. In nucleotides, the sequence is TGTGCCTGGAGTACAGGAAGGGAGACCCAGTACTTC.